The 5 T cell receptor beta chains below come from one sample, sequenced in a study of blood T cell repertoires in COVID-19. The assay was immunoSEQ multiplex PCR, and TCRdb's table has in-frame clones only and misses some. The repertoire has approximately 100,000 clones, 76% of them found once; the top ten carry 6.2%. Sequenced: peripheral blood. These receptors were collected from an elderly man with COVID-19, enrolled during active disease.

V is TRBV2 and J is TRBJ1-1; 8 bases agree with TRBD1. Germline trimming cut 7 bases from V and 5 bases from J; bases unmatched to any gene: 12. Germline CDR1 SNHLY, CDR2 FYNNEI. This CDR3 region has 15 residues. The CDR3 DNA is TGTGCCAGCATCCCCCCGGGCAGGGGGCGGACTGAAGCTTTCTTT. Residues: CASIPPGRGRTEAFF.

This chain links TRBV18 with TRBJ2-5; 7 bases map to TRBD1. J gave up 4 bases and V 3 bases, and 8 bases lay outside the gene matches. Germline CDR1 KGHSH, CDR2 LQKENI. The CDR3 consists of 15 residues. CDR3 region: CASSPQQGSGETQYF. DNA of the CDR3: TGTGCCAGCTCACCTCAACAGGGGTCGGGAGAGACCCAGTACTTC.

The chain links TRBV6-5 to TRBJ2-1; 9 bases are a match to TRBD1. With 5 bases clipped from V and 7 bases from J, the junction kept 3 bases outside the gene matches. This CDR3 has 13 residues. Germline CDR1 and CDR2: MNHEY and SVGAGI. The CDR3 DNA sequence: TGTGCCAGCAGTAGGGACAGGGTGAATGAGCAGTTCTTC. This encodes CASSRDRVNEQFF.

V usage is TRBV7-2 and J usage is TRBJ2-3; unclear D gene. Germline values: CDR1 SGHTA, CDR2 FQGNSA. This CDR3 contains 13 residues. V was trimmed by 2 bases and J by 6 bases, leaving 9 bases between them. CDR3 nucleotides: TGTGCCAGCAGCTTAAATATCGTGGATACGCAGTATTTT. Protein: CASSLNIVDTQYF. Using reference TRBV7-2 and TRBJ2-3 for the parts outside the CDR3, the full variable domain is GAGVSQSPSNKVTEKGKDVELRCDPISGHTALYWYRQSLGQGLEFLIYFQGNSAPDKSGLPSDRFSAERTGGSVSTLTIQRTQQEDSAVYLCASSLNIVDTQYFGPGTRLTVL.

V usage is TRBV4-1 and J usage is TRBJ2-1, with 11 bases matching TRBD1. The CDR3 is 16 residues long. With 1 base clipped from V and 6 bases from J, the junction kept 5 bases outside the gene matches. Germline assignment: CDR1 MGHRA and CDR2 YSYEKL. The DNA of the CDR3 is TGCGCCAGCAGCCAAGCTAAGGGACAGGGGGTCAATGAGCAGTTCTTC. Its translation: CASSQAKGQGVNEQFF.